This T cell receptor (beta chain) was observed in a study of cytomegalovirus exposure and HLA in healthy donors. The PCR ran on 60 Vbeta and 13 Jbeta primers. Method: immunoSEQ multiplex PCR; TCRdb's copy keeps in-frame clones and lacks some. Among 80,000 or so clones listed, around 10% were seen once. The clonotype comes from a man aged 55 to 69 in good health and CMV-seropositive. The specimen was PBMCs.

CDR3 sequence (DNA): TGTGCCAGCAGCGTAGCTCCAGTGGGGGGGAACACCGGGGAGCTGTTTTTT. Amino acids: CASSVAPVGGNTGELFF. The chain employs TRBV9 and TRBJ2-2, with D possibly matching TRBD2 (6 bases). CDR3 length: 17 amino acids. V dropped 0 bases and J dropped 1 base, with 13 bases sitting between them. Germline V lookup: CDR1 SGDLS, CDR2 YYNGEE.